This T cell receptor beta chain was sequenced for a study of chemoradiotherapy in HPV16-positive cancers. Here immunoSEQ multiplex PCR was the method, and the copy in TCRdb shows in-frame clones only, minus some. The sample holds 4,500 to 5,000 clones, 90% to 95% seen once. The CDR3 spans 14 residues. This TCR was sampled from a human donor with HPV-associated anogenital cancer. The chain is built from TRBV21-1 and TRBJ2-3; the table calls TRBD2, which could not be checked here. TRBV21-1 counts as a pseudogene. Sequenced material: tumor tissue, taken from a patient who underwent chemoradiotherapy. This CDR3 reads CASSNGNGTDTQYF. The CDR3 nucleotides read TGTGCCAGCAGCAACGGTAATGGCACAGATACGCAGTATTTT.